This T cell receptor (beta chain) stems from a study of untreated major depressive disorder. Study-level results: Compared with controls, depressed patients showed more TRBV05-01 (Vbeta 5.1) usage in CD4+ T cells. Private clones made up every subject's top five TRBV05-01 clones.

Participants were all of European descent. DSM-IV major depressive disorder patients had Hamilton Rating Scale scores of 18 or more. Thawed PBMCs underwent magnetic negative selection for CD4+ T cells. In regard to this clone: Its target is unknown.

Germline assignment: CDR1 MNHEY and CDR2 SMNVEV (reference sequence). V gave up 6 bases and J gave up 1 base, with 9 bases separating them. This CDR3 has 13 amino acids. TCRdb's copy holds only in-frame clones and misses some; the assay was immunoSEQ multiplex PCR. The table lists under 20,000 clones, more than 85% of them singletons. The rearrangement joins TRBV27 to TRBJ1-1; no clear D. This receptor was identified in a woman aged 40-49 years with major depressive disorder. What was sequenced was CD4+ T cells from PBMCs. The CDR3 loop is CASRDPGNTEAFF. The CDR3 nucleotides are TGTGCCAGCAGAGACCCCGGGAACACTGAAGCTTTCTTT.